Sequencing of this T cell receptor (beta chain) was carried out in a study of blood T cell repertoires in COVID-19. The overall study: Nucleic acid was either cDNA or gDNA, and it came from T cells, B-cell-depleted T cells, or PBMCs.

Sequenced by immunoSEQ multiplex PCR; TCRdb stores in-frame clones only, minus some. In the table there are fewer than 250,000 clones, around nine tenths of which are singletons. The CDR3 extends over 15 amino acids. Germline CDR1 and CDR2: LGHDT and YNNKEL (reference sequence). The ends were cut back, 1 base at V and 6 bases at J, with 16 bases in the middle. This clone occurred a few times. This rearrangement joins TRBV3-1 (or the pseudogene TRBV3-2) to TRBJ2-7; weak D call: TRBD1 (5 bases). The sequence was obtained from a woman aged 55-70 years with acute or convalescent COVID-19. Sample: peripheral blood. In nucleotides, the CDR3 is TGTGCCAGCAGCCAAGCGGTGGGGCTATCAGGCGAGCAGTACTTC. Amino acids: CASSQAVGLSGEQYF.